Listed below are T cell receptor beta chains from one sample, sequenced in a study of shared clonotypes between healthy human individuals. Profiled with immunoSEQ multiplex PCR; TCRdb holds only in-frame clones, not every one. The sample yields 760,000 or so clones, just over 95% seen once. The sequencing input was naive CD8+ T cells sorted from blood. The receptors come from a man aged 30 to 45 in good health. CDR3s include the opening cysteine and the closing phenylalanine or tryptophan. D genes are given only for firm matches. Clone sizes are given selectively: once, few, many, or a class where the clone is expanded.

>once|TRBJ2-3|NA|TRBV5-6
CASSLESTDTQYF
TGTGCCAGCAGCTTGGAGAGCACAGATACGCAGTATTTT
>NA|TRBJ1-2|NA|TRBV5-6
CASSLGSIYTF
TGTGCCAGCAGCTTAGGCTCGATCTACACCTTC
>NA|TRBJ2-7|TRBD2|TRBV13
CASSTGTNKQYF
TGTGCCAGCAGCACCGGGACTAATAAGCAGTACTTC
>NA|TRBJ2-3|NA|TRBV28
CASKPPPPTDTQYF
TGTGCCAGCAAGCCCCCCCCGCCCACAGATACGCAGTATTTT
>NA|TRBJ1-1|NA|TRBV7-8
CASSLDPHTEAFF
TGTGCCAGCAGCTTAGACCCTCACACTGAAGCTTTCTTT
>NA|TRBJ2-7|NA|TRBV7-9
CASESGLYEQYF
TGTGCCAGCGAAAGCGGGCTTTACGAGCAGTACTTC
>NA|TRBJ1-3|TRBD1|TRBV7-9
CASSPGDRGHGNTIYF
TGTGCCAGCAGCCCGGGAGACAGGGGGCATGGAAACACCATATATTTT
>NA|TRBJ1-5|TRBD1|TRBV5-5
CASSSRQGLNIRNQPQHF
TGTGCCAGCAGCTCACGACAGGGATTAAATATTCGCAATCAGCCCCAGCATTTT
>NA|TRBJ2-1|NA|TRBV7-9
CASSLVISPNEQFF
TGTGCCAGCAGCTTAGTGATTTCGCCCAATGAGCAGTTCTTC
>NA|TRBJ2-2|NA|TRBV28
CASSPGWTGELFF
TGTGCCAGCAGTCCAGGGTGGACCGGGGAGCTGTTTTTT
>once|TRBJ1-4|NA|TRBV14
CASSQVGDNTGEKLFF
TGTGCCAGCAGCCAAGTGGGAGACAATACGGGTGAAAAACTGTTTTTT
>NA|TRBJ2-1|TRBD2|TRBV11-3
CASSISGSSYNEQFF
TGTGCCAGCAGCATTAGCGGGAGTTCTTACAATGAGCAGTTCTTC
>NA|TRBJ2-1|NA|TRBV5-1
CVSTVGVSSYNEQFF
TGCGTCAGCACCGTGGGGGTGAGCTCCTACAATGAGCAGTTCTTC
>NA|TRBJ2-7|NA|TRBV6-5
CASSYGVGSYEQYF
TGTGCCAGCAGTTACGGGGTGGGTTCCTACGAGCAGTACTTC
>once|TRBJ2-3|NA|TRBV27
CASSLLSGNGDTQYF
TGTGCCAGCAGTTTATTATCCGGGAATGGAGATACGCAGTATTTT
>NA|TRBJ2-1|TRBD1|TRBV11-2
CASSLVGTDYNEQFF
TGTGCCAGCAGCTTAGTAGGGACAGACTACAATGAGCAGTTCTTC
>NA|TRBJ2-1|NA|TRBV4-1
CASSQGVALERDEQFF
TGCGCCAGCAGCCAAGGGGTGGCCCTGGAGAGGGATGAGCAGTTCTTC
>NA|TRBJ1-1|TRBD1|TRBV12-5
CASGLGTGDTEAFF
TGTGCTAGTGGTTTGGGGACAGGGGACACTGAAGCTTTCTTT
>NA|TRBJ2-3|NA|TRBV2
CASRRTGNTDTQYF
TGTGCCAGCAGAAGAACGGGGAACACAGATACGCAGTATTTT
>NA|TRBJ2-7|NA|TRBV2
CASSTNGGKGYEQYF
TGTGCCAGCAGTACGAATGGAGGGAAAGGCTACGAGCAGTACTTC